These 22 T cell receptor beta chains share one sample of origin, sequenced in a study of T-cell reconstitution after alpha-beta-depleted transplantation in children. Construction of the TCRbeta library involved unique molecular identifiers. TCRdb re-analysed the PCR reads in MiXCR, keeping a single row per CDR3 protein. Counted here are a few hundred thousand distinct CDR3 sequences, roughly 10% occurring once; the ten biggest clones make up 23%. The material was peripheral blood, obtained 180 days after TCRalphabeta/CD19-depleted stem cell transplant. The receptor set was obtained from a male patient aged 2-10 years who had a stem cell transplant for chronic granulomatous disease, so the T cells may come from the graft donor.

This clonotype was recorded at least ten times. The V gene is TRBV29-1, the J gene TRBJ1-2; TRBD1 matches 8 bases. Germline V gene data show CDR1 as SQVTM and CDR2 as ANQGSEA. Germline trimming cut 7 bases from V and 5 bases from J; bases unmatched to any gene: 15. The CDR3 extends over 15 amino acids. CDR3 protein: CSDAFKPGGVYGYTF. For the CDR3, the DNA is TGCAGCGACGCTTTCAAACCAGGGGGCGTGTATGGCTACACCTTC.

This clonotype came up many times. The rearrangement joins TRBV7-6 to TRBJ1-2, with D maybe TRBD1 (6 bases). Germline V gene lookup returns CDR1 SGHVS and CDR2 FNYEAQ. The V end lost 2 bases, the J end lost 7 bases, and 14 bases lay between the germline ends. The CDR3 sequence is 14 residues long. The CDR3 loop is CASSLLGGAGGYTF. The CDR3 nucleotides are TGTGCCAGCAGCTTACTGGGGGGCGCAGGTGGCTACACCTTC. Drawing the rest from reference TRBV7-6 and TRBJ1-2, the complete variable domain is GAGVSQSPRYKVTKRGQDVALRCDPISGHVSLYWYRQALGQGPEFLTYFNYEAQQDKSGLPNDRFSAERPEGSISTLTIQRTEQRDSAMYRCASSLLGGAGGYTFGSGTRLTVV.

This clonotype occurred many times. V usage is TRBV20-1 and J usage is TRBJ2-7; D remains ambiguous. The V end lost 4 bases, the J end lost 0 bases, and 16 bases lay between the germline ends. This CDR3 has 15 amino acids. The germline V gene encodes CDR1 DFQATT and CDR2 SNEGSKA (reference sequence). CDR3 nucleotides: TGCAGTGCTAACCTTTTGCGGAAGAACTCCTACGAGCAGTACTTC. This sequence encodes CSANLLRKNSYEQYF.

In its sample, this clonotype was seen many times. This chain uses TRBV5-1 with TRBJ1-1; the D is unclear. The germline gives CDR1 SGHRS, CDR2 YFSETQ. The CDR3 has 16 residues. Trimming shortened V by 0 bases and J by 0 bases, and 12 bases separated the two germline ends. The CDR3 sequence: CASSLGKVSMNTEAFF. The CDR3 region has the DNA TGCGCCAGCAGCTTGGGGAAAGTGTCAATGAACACTGAAGCTTTCTTT.

This clonotype appeared many times. J is TRBJ1-3 and V is TRBV11-2; D unclear. V shed 5 bases and J shed 0 bases, with 17 bases lying between them. This CDR3 spans 17 amino acids. Germline V gene data show CDR1 as SGHAT and CDR2 as FQNNGV. DNA for the CDR3: TGTGCCAGCAGCCCGCGAAGGGTCCTCCTCTCTGGAAACACCATATATTTT. This encodes CASSPRRVLLSGNTIYF.

Ten or more counts support this clonotype. The J gene is TRBJ2-7, the V gene TRBV5-1; D is undetermined. Trimming pared 0 bases from V and 6 bases from J, leaving 10 bases between. This CDR3 has 13 residues. Germline CDR1 and CDR2: SGHRS and YFSETQ. CDR3 region: CASSLAIQAEQYF. DNA for the CDR3: TGCGCCAGCAGCTTGGCTATTCAGGCCGAGCAGTACTTC. The entire variable domain, with the rest obtained from reference TRBV5-1 and TRBJ2-7, is as follows: KAGVTQTPRYLIKTRGQQVTLSCSPISGHRSVSWYQQTPGQGLQFLFEYFSETQRNKGNFPGRFSGRQFSNSRSEMNVSTLELGDSALYLCASSLAIQAEQYFGPGTRLTVT.

Concerning this clonotype itself: Lacking the conserved final phenylalanine or tryptophan, this CDR3 likely reflects a read error. The V and J genes are TRBV18 and TRBJ2-4; D is possibly TRBD1 (5 bases). CDR1 is KGHSH, CDR2 LQKENI, per germline. V gave up 5 bases and J gave up 1 base, with 15 bases separating them. The CDR3 contains 16 residues. The CDR3: CASSVFQGSAKNIQYV. As DNA, the CDR3 is TGTGCCAGCTCAGTTTTCCAGGGTAGCGCCAAAAACATTCAGTACGTC.

The table lists this clonotype with a few counts. This chain joins TRBV7-8 and TRBJ1-4; D is ambiguous. V was trimmed by 4 bases and J by 7 bases, leaving 28 bases between them. The CDR3 loop spans 19 amino acids. Germline values: CDR1 SGHVS, CDR2 FQNEAQ. CDR3 in amino acids: CASSSERVWTPKSSEKLFF. In DNA form, the CDR3 reads TGTGCCAGCAGCTCCGAAAGGGTGTGGACCCCAAAGTCTAGTGAAAAACTGTTTTTT. Full variable domain (remainder filled in from reference TRBV7-8 and TRBJ1-4): GAGVSQSPRYKVAKRGQDVALRCDPISGHVSLFWYQQALGQGPEFLTYFQNEAQLDKSGLPSDRFFAERPEGSVSTLKIQRTQQEDSAVYLCASSSERVWTPKSSEKLFFGSGTQLSVL.

The count of this clonotype is one. V usage is TRBV28 and J usage is TRBJ1-5, with D possibly being TRBD1 (6 bases). Germline V CDR1 and CDR2: MDHEN, SYDVKM. V lost 6 bases and J 9 bases, leaving 12 bases between the germline ends. The CDR3 has 12 amino acids. The CDR3 sequence: CASSSSGAPQHF. The CDR3 nucleotides read TGTGCCAGCAGCAGCTCAGGGGCGCCCCAGCATTTT.

This clonotype was observed many times. This sequence joins TRBV10-3 and TRBJ1-2, with unresolved D. V was shortened by 4 bases and J by 5 bases, with 8 bases between the two germline ends. Germline CDR1 ENHRY, CDR2 SYGVKD. The CDR3 spans 12 residues. As DNA, the CDR3 is TGTGCCATCAGTGCTGGGGTATATGGCTACACCTTC. This translates into CAISAGVYGYTF.

This clonotype was seen many times. This chain links TRBV20-1 with TRBJ2-1, with D uncertain. This CDR3 has 14 residues. The germline V gene encodes CDR1 DFQATT and CDR2 SNEGSKA (reference sequence). V was trimmed by 6 bases and J by 0 bases, leaving 12 bases between them. The CDR3 sequence: CSAPSPSSYNEQFF. CDR3 coding DNA: TGCAGTGCCCCGAGTCCCAGCTCCTACAATGAGCAGTTCTTC.

There are many counts of this clonotype. This sequence joins TRBV5-1 and TRBJ2-2, with a weak D call TRBD1 (6 bases). The V gene lost 0 bases and the J gene lost 4 bases, with 7 bases spanning the gap. CDR1 SGHRS and CDR2 YFSETQ come from the germline V gene. The CDR3 consists of 14 residues. The CDR3 DNA is TGCGCCAGCAGCTTGGGGGGGCTCACCGGGGAGCTGTTTTTT. As protein: CASSLGGLTGELFF.

At least ten counts were recorded for this clonotype. The rearrangement joins TRBV20-1 to TRBJ2-2; 11 bases are a match to TRBD2. V lost 6 bases to trimming and J lost 1 base; unmatched junction nucleotides: 4. Germline V lookup: CDR1 DFQATT, CDR2 SNEGSKA (reference sequence). The CDR3 extends over 15 amino acids. For the CDR3, the DNA is TGCAGTGCCAGTCTAGCGGGAGGGAACACCGGGGAGCTGTTTTTT. Protein sequence: CSASLAGGNTGELFF.

This clonotype was counted many times. The V gene is TRBV7-6, the J gene TRBJ2-7; maybe TRBD1 (6 bases). Germline V gene lookup returns CDR1 SGHVS and CDR2 FNYEAQ. The CDR3 sequence is 14 residues long. The ends were cut back, 3 bases at V and 5 bases at J, with 14 bases in the middle. The CDR3 loop is CASSLLDRTHEQYF. In DNA, the CDR3 is TGTGCCAGCAGCTTGTTAGACAGGACCCACGAGCAGTACTTC. Filled out from reference TRBV7-6 and TRBJ2-7, the complete variable domain reads GAGVSQSPRYKVTKRGQDVALRCDPISGHVSLYWYRQALGQGPEFLTYFNYEAQQDKSGLPNDRFSAERPEGSISTLTIQRTEQRDSAMYRCASSLLDRTHEQYFGPGTRLTVT.

This clonotype was counted at least ten times. V and J are TRBV6-2 or TRBV6-3 and TRBJ2-4, with D possibly matching TRBD2 (6 bases). The CDR3 sequence is 17 residues long. V was clipped by 6 bases and J by 1 base, with 19 bases between them. CDR1 is MNHEY, CDR2 SVGEGT, per germline. CDR3 sequence: CASRTIAERWAKNIQYF. As DNA, the CDR3 is TGTGCCAGCAGAACTATAGCGGAAAGATGGGCCAAAAACATTCAGTACTTC.

Only one count was recorded for this clonotype. It may be a read error: a sequence one base away is much more abundant. The chain carries TRBV7-1 and TRBJ2-5, with D maybe TRBD1 (5 bases). TRBV7-1 counts as an open reading frame of uncertain function. Between the trimmed V and J ends, which lost 1 base and 5 bases, there was a span of 11 bases. The CDR3 has 14 residues. CDR3 DNA: TGTGCCAGCAGCTCAGGGACACTCTGGGAGACCCAGTACTTC. Residues: CASSSGTLWETQYF.

The chain recombines TRBV30 with TRBJ2-3, with 9 bases matching TRBD2. CDR3 size: 15 residues. Per the germline V gene, CDR1 is GTSNPN and CDR2 is SVGIG (reference sequence). V lost 4 bases to trimming and J lost 0 bases; unmatched junction nucleotides: 5. The CDR3 is CAWNLLAGSTDTQYF. DNA for the CDR3: TGTGCCTGGAATCTCCTAGCGGGAAGCACAGATACGCAGTATTTT. Complete variable domain (other parts from reference TRBV30 and TRBJ2-3): SQTIHQWPATLVQPVGSPLSLECTVEGTSNPNLYWYRQAAGRGLQLLFYSVGIGQISSEVPQNLSASRPQDRQFILSSKKLLLSDSGFYLCAWNLLAGSTDTQYFGPGTRLTVL.

This clonotype was observed at least ten times. The chain couples TRBV5-1 to TRBJ1-1; 8 bases are shared with TRBD1. V shed 0 bases and J 6 bases; nucleotides not matched to a gene: 7. This CDR3 region has 15 residues. Germline V gene data show CDR1 as SGHRS and CDR2 as YFSETQ. The chain's CDR3 is CASSLDRGGAAEAFF. The DNA of the CDR3 is TGCGCCAGCAGCTTGGACAGGGGGGGGGCGGCTGAAGCTTTCTTT.

This clonotype occurred a few times. CDR3 in amino acids: CASSRGDPYEQYF. CDR3 nucleotide sequence: TGTGCCAGTAGTAGGGGGGACCCCTACGAGCAGTACTTC. This chain uses TRBV19 with TRBJ2-7; D is possibly TRBD2 (6 bases). This CDR3 comprises 13 residues. V lost 4 bases, J lost 2 bases, and 9 bases lay in between. Germline lookup yields CDR1 LNHDA and CDR2 SQIVND (reference sequence).

This clonotype was counted many times. The chain recombines TRBV20-1 with TRBJ2-5, with D perhaps matching TRBD1 or TRBD2 (5 bases each). The CDR3 contains 13 residues. Germline CDR1 and CDR2: DFQATT and SNEGSKA (reference sequence). V dropped 6 bases and J dropped 3 bases, with 14 bases sitting between them. The CDR3: CSASPGAEETQYF. In nucleotides, the CDR3 is TGCAGTGCATCACCCGGGGCAGAAGAGACCCAGTACTTC.

This clonotype was recorded once. The V call is TRBV5-4, the J call TRBJ2-1; D call uncertain. The germline V and J ends were trimmed by 4 bases and 5 bases, with 19 bases remaining between them. Germline CDR1 reads SGHNT; CDR2 reads YYREEE (reference sequence). The CDR3 covers 16 residues. The CDR3 reads CASSGIMSQRDNEQFF. The DNA of the CDR3 is TGTGCCAGCAGCGGGATTATGAGTCAAAGGGACAATGAGCAGTTCTTC.

This clonotype was recorded at least ten times. This chain links TRBV20-1 with TRBJ2-5; 12 bases agree with TRBD2. Germline V lookup: CDR1 DFQATT, CDR2 SNEGSKA (reference sequence). The V and J ends lost 3 bases and 3 bases, in that order; junction bases with no gene match: 5. The CDR3 consists of 15 residues. The CDR3 nucleotides are TGCAGTGCTAGCCCGCCTAGCGGGAGGGAAGAGACCCAGTACTTC. Translation gives CSASPPSGREETQYF.